This paragraph reports one T cell receptor (beta chain). This specimen belongs to a study of blood T cell repertoires in COVID-19. In the study overall: COVID-19 samples collected from the United States, Italy and Spain covered acute and convalescent phases. T cells, B-cell-depleted T cells, or PBMCs provided the cDNA or gDNA that served as material.

With 2 bases clipped from V and 8 bases from J, the junction kept 7 bases outside the gene matches. This CDR3 contains 15 residues. The germline gives CDR1 MDHEN, CDR2 SYDVKM. Per the original methods: The authors estimated nucleated cell counts from reference gene primer amplification. The method was immunoSEQ multiplex PCR; TCRdb's version includes in-frame clones alone and lacks a portion of them. For V, J and clone size, that table is used; D and trimming come from the DNA. The table lists over 130,000 clones, around 85% of them singletons. The specimen was peripheral blood. The J gene is TRBJ1-4, the V gene TRBV28, with 8 bases that match TRBD1. This sequence was found in a man aged 70 or older with acute or convalescent COVID-19. The DNA for the CDR3 is TGTGCCAGCAGTTTAGCGGGACAGGCTGGCGAAAAACTGTTTTTT. Its translation: CASSLAGQAGEKLFF. Together with reference TRBV28 and TRBJ1-4, the CDR3 gives the full variable domain: DVKVTQSSRYLVKRTGEKVFLECVQDMDHENMFWYRQDPGLGLRLIYFSYDVKMKEKGDIPEGYSVSREKKERFSLILESASTNQTSMYLCASSLAGQAGEKLFFGSGTQLSVL.